This TCR beta chain was profiled in a study of Graves' ophthalmopathy and Graves' hyperthyroidism. V was pared by 2 bases and J by 3 bases, with 7 bases of the junction left unmatched. CDR1 is DFQATT, CDR2 SNEGSKA, per germline (reference sequence). This CDR3 has 17 amino acids. In its sample, this clonotype was seen a few times. Investigators amplified TCR beta CDR3 regions from RNA transcripts. A first-round RT-PCR used HTBI primers, followed by a second-round multiplex PCR. TCRdb processed the multiplex PCR reads anew with MiXCR; each CDR3 protein has one entry. The sample comprises roughly 380,000 distinct CDR3 sequences, approximately 15% of which are singletons, and approximately 7% rests with the top ten.

The sequenced material came from peripheral blood. The V call is TRBV20-1, the J call TRBJ1-6, with 10 bases matching TRBD1. The source is a woman younger than 30 with stable Graves' hyperthyroidism. The CDR3 protein is CSARSRQGASYNSPLHF. The CDR3 DNA reads as TGCAGTGCTAGATCGAGACAGGGGGCGAGCTATAATTCACCCCTCCACTTT.